This record covers a single T cell receptor (beta chain). Its antigen is undetermined. The CDR3 length is 15 residues. The germline V gene encodes CDR1 MNHEY and CDR2 SMNVEV (reference sequence). The ends were cut back, 7 bases at V and 3 bases at J, with 13 bases in the middle. These data come from a study of blood T cells in healthy people across ages. General study results and limits: Diversity of TCR beta per million T cells declined in a roughly linear way with age. PBMCs that were unsorted prevented a conclusive naive versus antigen-experienced comparison. Relative to aged donors, long-lived donors carried more naive CD4+ cells and displayed higher diversity.

Each individual donor underwent a draw of about 9.9 milliliters of peripheral blood. Sample-barcoded 5' priming and a J-beta primer mix drove a second PCR of about 6 to 11 cycles. TCRdb reprocessed the 5' RACE reads with MiXCR, giving one entry per CDR3 protein. In the table there are around 1,600,000 distinct CDR3 sequences, approximately 43% of which are singletons. This receptor was taken from a woman in her late teens or twenties in good health. Sequenced: blood. The gene calls are TRBV27 and TRBJ1-6, with a tentative D call TRBD1 (5 bases). The CDR3 sequence: CASTRGTVYNSPLHF. DNA of the CDR3: TGTGCCAGCACCCGGGGCACAGTCTATAATTCACCCCTCCACTTT.